The TCR beta chain under discussion was sequenced for a study of spatial heterogeneity in lung cancer. At the level of the study: As counted in raw reads, each unique TCR and UMI combination appeared more than ten times on average.

The time point is: sample taken at primary tumor resection. Tumor, nontumor lung or frozen PBMC supplied whole RNA, sequenced without sorting. The donors, about 74 patients with untreated early-stage non-small cell lung cancer, provided the samples. Ten or more counts support this clonotype. TCR cDNA molecules were tagged individually, and each one carried a unique molecular identifier. Each CDR3 protein is one row after TCRdb ran MiXCR on the 5' RACE reads. The sample comprises around 40,000 distinct CDR3 sequences, approximately 6.3% of which are singletons, and about 9.9% rests with the top ten. Trimming stripped 4 bases from V and 4 bases from J, with 14 bases between. Germline CDR1 reads MNHEY; CDR2 reads SMNVEV (reference sequence). The CDR3 contains 14 residues.

The sequencing here drew on PBMCs, taken at surgery. The receptor was derived from a male donor with early-stage non-small cell lung cancer. The chain links TRBV27 to TRBJ2-7; a possible D gene is TRBD1 (5 bases). The CDR3 coding sequence is TGTGCCAGCAGTTCGCGTTTGGCAGGGTACGAGCAGTACTTC. This codes for CASSSRLAGYEQYF.